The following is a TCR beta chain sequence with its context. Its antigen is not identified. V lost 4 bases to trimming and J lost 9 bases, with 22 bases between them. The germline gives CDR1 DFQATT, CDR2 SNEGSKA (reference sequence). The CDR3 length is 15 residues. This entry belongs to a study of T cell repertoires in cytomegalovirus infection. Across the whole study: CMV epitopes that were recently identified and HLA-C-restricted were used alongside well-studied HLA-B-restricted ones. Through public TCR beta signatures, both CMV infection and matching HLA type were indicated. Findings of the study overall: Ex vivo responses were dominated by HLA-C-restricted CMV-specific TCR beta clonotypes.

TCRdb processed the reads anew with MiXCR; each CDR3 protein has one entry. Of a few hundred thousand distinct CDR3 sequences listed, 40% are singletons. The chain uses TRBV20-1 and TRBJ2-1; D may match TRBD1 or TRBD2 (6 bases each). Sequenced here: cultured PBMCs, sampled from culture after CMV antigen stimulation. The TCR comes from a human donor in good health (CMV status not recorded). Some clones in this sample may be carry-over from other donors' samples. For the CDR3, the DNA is TGCAGTGCTACTGACGAGGGGGGTTCGGGGCGTGAGCAGTTCTTC. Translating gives CSATDEGGSGREQFF.